This TCR beta chain was identified during a study of cytomegalovirus exposure and HLA in healthy donors. Primers: 60 Vbeta forward and 13 Jbeta reverse. Clones were read by immunoSEQ multiplex PCR, and TCRdb kept only the in-frame ones, dropping some. The sample lists approximately 130,000 clones, about 78% occurring once. The source material was PBMCs. This receptor was identified in a human donor in good health.

This CDR3 reads CASSQVGTSGSSYEQYF. The CDR3, as DNA: TGCGCCAGCAGCCAAGTGGGGACTAGCGGGAGCTCCTACGAGCAGTACTTC. The chain has TRBV4-3 and TRBJ2-7; 14 bases fit TRBD2. The CDR3 is 17 amino acids. CDR1 LGHNA and CDR2 YSLEER come from the germline V gene. V was clipped by 1 base and J by 0 bases; unmatched bases: 2.